This T cell receptor (beta chain) was identified during a study of OX40 agonist ivuxolimab in advanced cancers. Study in general: The study treated patients with ivuxolimab, an agonistic anti-OX40 (CD134) antibody. Prior therapy, whether anti-PD-1, anti-PD-L1 or anti-CTLA-4, was allowed, and approximately 40% had some.

Profiled with immunoSEQ multiplex PCR; TCRdb holds only in-frame clones, not every one. Among tens of thousands of clones, 86% were seen once, and the ten largest hold 5.5% to 7.5%. Looked up from germline, CDR1 is SNHLY and CDR2 is FYNNEI. V was trimmed by 2 bases and J by 0 bases, leaving 7 bases between them. The CDR3 is made up of 15 amino acids. The gene calls are TRBV2 and TRBJ2-2; TRBD2 might be the D (5 bases). The TCR originated in an adult with an advanced solid tumor such as melanoma, head and neck, liver or kidney cancer. Specimen: CD4+ or CD8+ T cells sorted from blood, collected in a trial of the OX40 agonist ivuxolimab. The CDR3 protein is CASSEPGTNTGELFF. The DNA of the CDR3 is TGTGCCAGCAGTGAACCGGGGACGAACACCGGGGAGCTGTTTTTT.